The rows below give T cell receptor beta chains drawn from one sample of a study of CD8 T cells in ankylosing spondylitis. MiXCR, run by TCRdb on the 5' RACE reads, gives a single entry per CDR3 protein. The sample includes 250,000 to 400,000 distinct CDR3 sequences, approximately 10% of them seen just once. The sample comprised blood, either unsorted or a sorted T cell fraction (not recorded which). The receptors come from a female donor with ankylosing spondylitis or in good health (not recorded which). Each CDR3 is given with its conserved first and last residue. D genes are given only for firm matches. Only some rows state a clone size, as once, few, many or a class for expanded clones.

D	V	J	size	CDR3	DNA
-	TRBV20-1	TRBJ2-1	many	CSANRATFQIEQFF	TGCAGTGCTAACAGGGCCACCTTTCAGATTGAGCAGTTCTTC
-	TRBV28	TRBJ1-1	many	CASSSLGPPGTEAFF	TGTGCCAGCAGTTCCCTAGGCCCCCCGGGCACTGAAGCTTTCTTT
-	TRBV4-3	TRBJ2-1	many	CASSQVNQPGEQFF	TGCGCCAGCAGCCAAGTGAACCAGCCCGGTGAGCAGTTCTTC
TRBD2	TRBV12-3/TRBV12-4	TRBJ2-7	many	CASSSRDYIYEQYF	TGTGCCAGCAGTTCCCGGGACTACATATACGAGCAGTACTTC
-	TRBV19	TRBJ1-5	few	CASSILAANQPQHF	TGTGCCAGTAGTATACTGGCAGCTAATCAGCCCCAGCATTTT
TRBD1	TRBV5-1	TRBJ2-1	many	CASSLGDRGYNEQFF	TGTGCCAGCAGTTTAGGGGACAGGGGATACAATGAGCAGTTCTTC
TRBD1	TRBV29-1	TRBJ2-1	many	CSVESPDRSSYNEQFF	TGCAGCGTTGAAAGCCCGGACAGGAGTTCCTACAATGAGCAGTTCTTC
TRBD1	TRBV20-1	TRBJ1-4	many	CSALSGQGNEKLFF	TGCAGTGCTCTCTCGGGACAGGGGAATGAAAAACTGTTTTTT
-	TRBV6-2/TRBV6-3	TRBJ2-7	many	CASSYGLFDEQYF	TGTGCCAGCAGCTACGGCCTTTTTGACGAGCAGTACTTC
-	TRBV12-3/TRBV12-4	TRBJ1-2	-	CASSPLRARGYTF	TGTGCCAGCAGCCCCCTCAGGGCCCGTGGCTACACCTTC
TRBD1	TRBV6-5	TRBJ1-1	many	CASRSRQGKNTEAFF	TGTGCCAGCAGGTCTCGACAGGGTAAGAACACTGAAGCTTTCTTT
-	TRBV11-2	TRBJ2-5	-	CASSLVSGQGTQYF	TGTGCCAGCAGCTTAGTCTCTGGGCAGGGAACCCAGTACTTC
TRBD2	TRBV9	TRBJ2-1	-	CASSVGPGLVSNEQFF	TGTGCCAGCAGCGTAGGCCCGGGACTAGTATCCAATGAGCAGTTCTTC
-	TRBV12-3/TRBV12-4	TRBJ1-5	many	CASSLQRQGPQHF	TGTGCCAGCAGTTTACAGCGCCAGGGGCCCCAGCATTTT
-	TRBV15	TRBJ1-1	many	CATSKGPNTEAFF	TGTGCCACCAGCAAGGGACCGAACACTGAAGCTTTCTTT
-	TRBV2	TRBJ2-5	-	CASSADAQETQYF	TGTGCCAGCAGCGCGGACGCCCAAGAGACCCAGTACTTC
-	TRBV20-1	TRBJ1-2	many	CSATDAGRADGYTF	TGCAGTGCTACCGATGCTGGCAGGGCCGATGGCTACACCTTC
-	TRBV28	TRBJ1-2	few	CASSRPQGGGDGYTF	TGTGCCAGCAGCCGACCGCAAGGGGGAGGGGATGGCTACACCTTC
-	TRBV5-1	TRBJ1-4	once	CASSSQSVTNEKLFF	TGCGCCAGCAGTTCGCAATCGGTAACTAATGAAAAACTGTTTTTT
-	TRBV20-1	TRBJ1-5	many	CSATALGGAGNQPQHF	TGCAGTGCTACCGCCCTTGGGGGGGCCGGCAATCAGCCCCAGCATTTT
TRBD1	TRBV6-1	TRBJ2-7	many	CASSLGTGGSYEQYF	TGTGCCAGCAGTCTTGGGACAGGGGGGTCCTACGAGCAGTACTTC
TRBD1	TRBV3-1	TRBJ1-2	-	CASSLGQGNGYTF	TGTGCCAGCAGCTTGGGACAGGGGAACGGCTACACCTTC
-	TRBV28	TRBJ2-7	many	CASSLRPGHIAYEQYF	TGTGCCAGCAGTTTACGACCGGGACACATAGCCTACGAGCAGTACTTC
TRBD1	TRBV7-2	TRBJ1-2	many	CASSLSPGQGYGYTF	TGTGCCAGCAGCTTATCTCCGGGACAGGGTTATGGCTACACCTTC
-	TRBV7-2	TRBJ2-1	many	CASSLVSGSAEQFF	TGTGCCAGCAGCTTAGTTTCGGGTAGCGCCGAGCAGTTCTTC
-	TRBV29-1	TRBJ1-3	many	CSALAGDTRNTIYF	TGCAGCGCCCTGGCAGGGGATACCCGAAACACCATATATTTT
TRBD2	TRBV5-1	TRBJ2-1	-	CASNLVGSGGGNYNEQFF	TGCGCCAGCAACTTGGTTGGTAGCGGGGGAGGAAACTACAATGAGCAGTTCTTC
TRBD2	TRBV20-1	TRBJ2-2	many	CSASLAGSGELFF	TGCAGTGCTAGCCTAGCGGGATCCGGGGAGCTGTTTTTT